These T cell receptor beta chains were read from a single sample in a study of cytomegalovirus exposure and HLA in healthy donors. TCRdb's copy holds only in-frame clones and misses some; the assay was immunoSEQ multiplex PCR. The sample lists over 100,000 clones, roughly 80% occurring once. Sequenced input: PBMCs. The receptors originated from a woman in her 30s in good health and CMV-seropositive. Both conserved end residues are part of each CDR3. D genes are given only for firm matches. The listing skips clone size in some rows; elsewhere it reads once, few, many or a size class.

>TRBV5-1|TRBJ2-5|TRBD1|14|NA
TGCGCCAGCGGGAGACAGGGCCCCCAAGAGACCCAGTACTTC
CASGRQGPQETQYF
>TRBV4-2|TRBJ1-1|NA|14|NA
TGTGCCAGCAGCCAAGCGGTAGACAGTGCTGAAGCTTTCTTT
CASSQAVDSAEAFF
>TRBV4-3|TRBJ1-1|NA|15|few
TGCGCCAGCAGCCACCAGGCAGGGGAGAGGGGTGAAGCTTTCTTT
CASSHQAGERGEAFF
>TRBV6-1|TRBJ2-7|TRBD1|12|NA
TGTGCCAGCAGGAGACAGGGCCACGAGCAGTACTTC
CASRRQGHEQYF
>TRBV11-3|TRBJ2-5|TRBD1|15|NA
TGTGCCAGCAGCAAGAGGACAGGGCCAGAAGAGACCCAGTACTTC
CASSKRTGPEETQYF
>TRBV6-1|TRBJ2-3|TRBD1|15|NA
TGTGCCAGCAGTGACCGGACAGGGGACGCAGATACGCAGTATTTT
CASSDRTGDADTQYF
>TRBV5-4|TRBJ2-5|NA|15|few
TGTGCCAGCACCCCCGGCCGGCGGGGTATAGAGACCCAGTACTTC
CASTPGRRGIETQYF
>TRBV11-2|TRBJ2-5|NA|15|NA
TGTGCCAGCAGCTTACCGGCAGGGTTCCAAGAGACCCAGTACTTC
CASSLPAGFQETQYF
>TRBV4-1|TRBJ1-2|TRBD1|13|NA
TGCGCCAGCAGCCAGGGACAGAGCGTTGGCTACACCTTC
CASSQGQSVGYTF
>TRBV6-6|TRBJ2-5|NA|12|NA
TGTGCCACCTACAGGGCACAAGAGACCCAGTACTTC
CATYRAQETQYF
>TRBV9|TRBJ1-1|NA|14|NA
TGTGCCAGCAGCGTAGTTTCTAAGAACACTGAAGCTTTCTTT
CASSVVSKNTEAFF
>TRBV19|TRBJ2-5|TRBD2|16|once
TGTGCCAGTAGTATAGGGGGCGGGGGGCTCCAAGAGACCCAGTACTTC
CASSIGGGGLQETQYF
>TRBV6-1|TRBJ1-5|NA|14|NA
TGTGCCAGCAGGGTAGGGGGGGACAATCAGCCCCAGCATTTT
CASRVGGDNQPQHF
>TRBV28|TRBJ2-3|TRBD2|16|NA
TGTGCCAGCAGTCCTCAGAGCGGGGGGTCCACAGATACGCAGTATTTT
CASSPQSGGSTDTQYF
>TRBV19|TRBJ1-4|NA|14|few
TGTGCCAGTAGGAACCGGGAGACCGGGGGAAAACTGTTTTTT
CASRNRETGGKLFF
>TRBV4-2|TRBJ2-3|TRBD1|17|NA
TGTGCCAGCAGCCAGAAGGGTCGGACAGGGGGCGCAGATACGCAGTATTTT
CASSQKGRTGGADTQYF
>TRBV11-2|TRBJ2-7|TRBD1|14|NA
TGTGCCAGCAGCGTCCGGGACAGGGCCTACGAGCAGTACTTC
CASSVRDRAYEQYF
>TRBV6-1|TRBJ2-2|NA|15|few
TGTGCCAGCAGTACTGAATACAGAGCGGCCGGGGAGCTGTTTTTT
CASSTEYRAAGELFF
>TRBV19|TRBJ2-2|TRBD1|15|NA
TGTGCCAGTACCGCGGACAGGGGGCTTCCTGGGGAGCTGTTTTTT
CASTADRGLPGELFF
>TRBV2|TRBJ2-1|TRBD1|15|NA
TGTGCCAGCAGGGAAACAGGGGGTTCCTACAATGAGCAGTTCTTC
CASRETGGSYNEQFF
>TRBV4-2|TRBJ2-3|NA|15|NA
TGTGCCAGCAGCCAAGACCGGGGAGAGACAGATACGCAGTATTTT
CASSQDRGETDTQYF
>TRBV19|TRBJ2-1|NA|14|NA
TGTGCCAGTACGGAACAGGTCTCCTACAATGAGCAGTTCTTC
CASTEQVSYNEQFF
>TRBV7-3|TRBJ2-1|TRBD2|16|NA
TGTGCCAGCAGCACCGGACTAGCGGGGGGCGTAGATGAGCAGTTCTTC
CASSTGLAGGVDEQFF
>TRBV11-2|TRBJ1-2|TRBD1|13|NA
TGTGCCAGCAGCCTCGGGACAGGTTATGGCTACACCTTC
CASSLGTGYGYTF